This section outlines one T cell receptor (beta chain) sequence together with its context. Its target is unknown. Assay used: immunoSEQ multiplex PCR; TCRdb lists only in-frame clones, some missing. This table holds tens of thousands of clones, approximately 90% found once. This entry belongs to a study of cytomegalovirus exposure and HLA in healthy donors. Donors were drawn from the approximately 120-subject validation cohort, separate from the approximately 680-subject first cohort. The CDR3 has 11 residues. Germline V gene lookup returns CDR1 KGHSH and CDR2 LQKENI. Between the trimmed V and J ends, which lost 3 bases and 6 bases, there was a span of 5 bases. Findings of the study overall: The study flagged around 160 TCR beta chains as cytomegalovirus-associated. As was reported, the classifier diagnosed cytomegalovirus status with high specificity and sensitivity.

The chain combines TRBV18 with TRBJ1-2; D not resolved. Sequencing was performed on PBMCs. The sequence was obtained from a man aged 25-45 years in good health and CMV-seronegative. DNA of the CDR3: TGTGCCAGCTCACCGGGAGATGGCTACACCTTC. Translated: CASSPGDGYTF.